This T cell receptor (beta chain) came from a study of CD8+ T cells in alopecia areata. Study at large: Twice a day, 5 to 10 mg of oral tofacitinib was administered to treated patients. The study, taken as a whole, reports: There were also resident alphabeta T cells of normal skin sequenced in scalp samples. Among patients, TCR sharing was less clear than in mice, a difference possibly due in part to HLA diversity in the patient population.

Alopecia areata patients had lesional scalp punch biopsies and peripheral blood taken from them. Concerning this clone: Its antigen remains unknown.

The sequencing template was cDNA reverse transcribed from extracted RNA. Clones were read by immunoSEQ multiplex PCR, and TCRdb kept only the in-frame ones, dropping some. In the table there are 150,000 to 200,000 clones, 67% of which are singletons. Sample: CD8+ T cells sorted from blood, taken at week 0. The clonotype was recovered from a human donor with alopecia areata.

Written as DNA, the CDR3 is TGTGCCAGCAGGAAGGACAGTCATGGCTACACCTTC. Encoded protein: CASRKDSHGYTF. This chain uses TRBV13 with TRBJ1-2, with D tentatively TRBD1 (6 bases). The V and J ends lost 6 bases and 6 bases respectively, with 11 bases between them. The V gene's germline CDR1 is PRHDT and CDR2 FYEKMQ (reference sequence). The CDR3 extends over 12 amino acids.